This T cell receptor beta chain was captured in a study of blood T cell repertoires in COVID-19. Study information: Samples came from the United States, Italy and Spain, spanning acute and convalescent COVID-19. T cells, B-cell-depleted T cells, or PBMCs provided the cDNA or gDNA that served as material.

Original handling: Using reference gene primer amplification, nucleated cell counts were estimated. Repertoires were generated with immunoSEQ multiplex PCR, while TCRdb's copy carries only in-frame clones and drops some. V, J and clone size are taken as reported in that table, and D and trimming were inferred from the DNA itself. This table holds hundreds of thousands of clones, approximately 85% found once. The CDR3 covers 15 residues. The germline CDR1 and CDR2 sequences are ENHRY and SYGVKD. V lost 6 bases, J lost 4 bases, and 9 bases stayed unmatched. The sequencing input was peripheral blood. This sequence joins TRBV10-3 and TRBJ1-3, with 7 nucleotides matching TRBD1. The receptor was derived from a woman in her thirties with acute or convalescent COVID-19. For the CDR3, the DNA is TGTGCCATCAGGGACACAGGGGTCTCGGGAAACACCATATATTTT. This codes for CAIRDTGVSGNTIYF.